The sequence of this T cell receptor beta chain was determined in a study of monozygotic twins with inflammatory bowel disease. CDR3 length: 15 amino acids. Germline loops: CDR1 LGHNA, CDR2 YSLEER. TCRdb reprocessed the 5' RACE reads, keeping one entry per CDR3 protein, no DNA. The specimen's table records about 380,000 distinct CDR3 sequences. V is TRBV4-3 and J is TRBJ1-4; TCRdb returns TRBD1, unconfirmable since there is no DNA. The source of this sequence is a human donor with ulcerative colitis or Crohn's disease, or a healthy co-twin of an affected twin (not recorded which). What was sequenced was blood. The CDR3: CASSQNRATNEKLFF.